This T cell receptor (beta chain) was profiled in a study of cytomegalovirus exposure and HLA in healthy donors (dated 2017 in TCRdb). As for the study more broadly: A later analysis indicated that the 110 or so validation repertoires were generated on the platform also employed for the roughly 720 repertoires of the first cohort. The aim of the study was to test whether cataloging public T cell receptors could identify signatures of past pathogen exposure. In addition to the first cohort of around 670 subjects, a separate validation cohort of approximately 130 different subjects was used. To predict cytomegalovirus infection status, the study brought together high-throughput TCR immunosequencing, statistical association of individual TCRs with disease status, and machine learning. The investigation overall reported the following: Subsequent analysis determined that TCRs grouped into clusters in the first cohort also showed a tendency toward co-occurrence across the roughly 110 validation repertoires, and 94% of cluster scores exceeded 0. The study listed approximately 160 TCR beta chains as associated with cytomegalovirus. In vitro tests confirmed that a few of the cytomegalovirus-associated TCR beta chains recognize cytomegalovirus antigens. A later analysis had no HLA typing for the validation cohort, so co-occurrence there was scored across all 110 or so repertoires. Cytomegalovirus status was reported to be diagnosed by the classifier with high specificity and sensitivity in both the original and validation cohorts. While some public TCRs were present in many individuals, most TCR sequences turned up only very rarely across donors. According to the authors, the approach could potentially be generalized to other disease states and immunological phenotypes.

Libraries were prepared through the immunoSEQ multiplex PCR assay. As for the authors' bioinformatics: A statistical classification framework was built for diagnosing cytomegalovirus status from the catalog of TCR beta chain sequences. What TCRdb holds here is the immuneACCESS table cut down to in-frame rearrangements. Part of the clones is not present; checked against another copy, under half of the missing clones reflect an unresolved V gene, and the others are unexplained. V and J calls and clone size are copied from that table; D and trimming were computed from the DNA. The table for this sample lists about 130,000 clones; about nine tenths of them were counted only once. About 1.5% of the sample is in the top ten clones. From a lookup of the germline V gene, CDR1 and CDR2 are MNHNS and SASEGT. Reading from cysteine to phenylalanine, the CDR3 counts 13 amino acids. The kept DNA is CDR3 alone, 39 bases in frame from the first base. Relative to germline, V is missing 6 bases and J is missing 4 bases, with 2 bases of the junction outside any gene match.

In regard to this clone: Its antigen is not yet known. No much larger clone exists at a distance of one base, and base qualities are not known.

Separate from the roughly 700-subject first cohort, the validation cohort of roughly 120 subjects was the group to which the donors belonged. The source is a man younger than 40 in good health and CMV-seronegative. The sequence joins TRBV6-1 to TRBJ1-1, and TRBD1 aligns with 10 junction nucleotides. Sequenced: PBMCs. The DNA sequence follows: TGTGCCAGCAGGGGACAGGGGCCCACTGAAGCTTTCTTT. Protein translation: CASRGQGPTEAFF.